These 22 T cell receptor beta chains were all obtained from the same sample, sequenced in a study of T-cell memory formation after mild COVID-19 (dated by TCRdb to about 2021). Library preparation was by 5' RACE. Sequencing took place on an Illumina NovaSeq 6000. TCRdb's own reprocessing of the public reads used fastp at Q25 and MiXCR and kept productive beta chains. All rows with the same CDR3 protein become a single entry with the most common DNA and genes. The sample table lists hundreds of thousands of distinct CDR3 sequences, more than 15% of them with a count of one. The top ten hold 20% to 25% of the sample. Sequencing was done on a sample of PBMCs or a T cell subset sorted from them (not recorded which). These receptors originate from a man between 18 and 29 years old who had mild COVID-19 (a few samples of this study predate the infection). The sample titles of this study are shuffled in the database, so cell type and time point are left out; the donor was told from shared clones.

This sequence joins TRBV7-2 and TRBJ2-3; possibly TRBD1 for D (5 bases). V dropped 1 base and J dropped 1 base, with 12 bases sitting between them. The CDR3 consists of 16 residues. CDR1 and CDR2 from the germline V gene are SGHTA and FQGNSA. DNA for the CDR3: TGTGCCAGCAGCTTAGGCAGGACAACCGGCACAGATACGCAGTATTTT. This encodes CASSLGRTTGTDTQYF. Supplemented by reference TRBV7-2 and TRBJ2-3, the full variable domain reads GAGVSQSPSNKVTEKGKDVELRCDPISGHTALYWYRQSLGQGLEFLIYFQGNSAPDKSGLPSDRFSAERTGGSVSTLTIQRTQQEDSAVYLCASSLGRTTGTDTQYFGPGTRLTVL.

This clonotype was seen a few times. The chain uses TRBV3-2 and TRBJ2-2. TRBV3-2 is termed a pseudogene. The CDR3 is 13 residues long. The CDR3 bases are TGTGCCAGCAAGCAGAGAGACACCGGGGAGCTGTTTTTT. This codes for CASKQRDTGELFF.

Details on this clonotype: This may arise from a read error, as a much more abundant clone is one base away. The rearrangement uses TRBV6-6 and TRBJ1-2, with 9 bases fitting TRBD1. This CDR3 is 13 amino acids long. V gave up 2 bases and J gave up 6 bases; unmatched junction bases: 1. CDR1 is MNHNY and CDR2 is SVGAGI in the germline V gene (reference sequence). This CDR3 is CASSYRTGDGYTF. The CDR3 nucleotides are TGTGCCAGCAGTTACCGGACAGGGGATGGCTACACCTTC.

V and J are TRBV7-9 and TRBJ2-7; 12 nucleotides line up with TRBD1. The germline CDR1 and CDR2 sequences are SEHNR and FQNEAQ (reference sequence). J gave up 10 bases and V 8 bases, and 9 bases lay outside the gene matches. The CDR3 runs to 13 residues. The CDR3 DNA sequence: TGTGCCAGCTCCCCCGGGACAGGGGGCCACCAGTACGTC. It translates to CASSPGTGGHQYV.

The CDR3 region is CASSHRLAVTYNEQFF. As DNA, the CDR3 is TGCGCCAGCAGCCATCGGTTAGCGGTAACTTACAATGAGCAGTTCTTC. The gene calls are TRBV4-1 and TRBJ2-1, with D perhaps matching TRBD2 (6 bases). The V and J ends lost 3 bases and 4 bases respectively, with 16 bases between them. The CDR3 length is 16 residues. Per germline, CDR1 MGHRA and CDR2 YSYEKL.

This clonotype was picked up a small number of times. The chain couples TRBV2 to TRBJ2-1, with D maybe TRBD1 (6 bases). From germline, CDR1 is SNHLY and CDR2 FYNNEI. V lost 6 bases, J lost 4 bases, and 16 bases lay in between. The CDR3 totals 15 residues. CDR3 loop: CASSRDTSLYNEQFF. The DNA for the CDR3 is TGTGCCAGCAGCCGGGACACCTCGTTGTACAATGAGCAGTTCTTC.

This clonotype has only a few counts. This sequence joins TRBV19 and TRBJ1-2; 10 bases agree with TRBD1. The V and J ends lost 1 base and 4 bases, in that order; junction bases with no gene match: 6. Germline V gene sequence: CDR1 LNHDA, CDR2 SQIVND (reference sequence). The length of the CDR3 is 16 residues. The DNA for the CDR3 is TGTGCCAGTAGTATAGGTGCGGGACAGGGGAGCTATGGCTACACCTTC. Its translation is CASSIGAGQGSYGYTF.

This clonotype came up a few times. The chain uses TRBV5-1 and TRBJ2-5; TRBD2 agrees at 7 bases. The CDR3 extends over 15 amino acids. Germline-derived CDR1 and CDR2 are SGHRS and YFSETQ. The V gene end was trimmed by 0 bases and the J gene end by 4 bases; junction bases not matched to a gene: 6. CDR3 amino acids: CASSLGVGTTETQYF. In DNA form, the CDR3 reads TGCGCCAGCAGCTTGGGAGTCGGGACTACAGAGACCCAGTACTTC.

The sample holds many counts of this clonotype. The chain links TRBV6-5 to TRBJ2-7; TRBD2 is a possible D gene (6 bases). This CDR3 comprises 16 residues. Trimming shortened V by 2 bases and J by 4 bases, and 18 bases separated the two germline ends. Germline CDR1 reads MNHEY; CDR2 reads SVGAGI. The CDR3 nucleotides read TGTGCCAGCAGTTACCGAGGTTTGGGGAGCGGGTACGAGCAGTACTTC. Residues: CASSYRGLGSGYEQYF.

The chain joins TRBV7-9 to TRBJ2-2; 9 bases match TRBD2. V was clipped by 5 bases and J by 5 bases; unmatched bases: 12. This CDR3 comprises 17 residues. CDR1 is SEHNR and CDR2 is FQNEAQ in the germline V gene (reference sequence). The CDR3 nucleotides are TGTGCCAGCAGCCCAGGGGGGCTAGCGGGGAGAACCGGGGAGCTGTTTTTT. Translation: CASSPGGLAGRTGELFF.

V usage is TRBV7-9 and J usage is TRBJ2-7, with D perhaps matching TRBD1 (5 bases). The CDR3 runs to 13 residues. Germline CDR1 reads SEHNR; CDR2 reads FQNEAQ (reference sequence). The germline V and J ends were trimmed by 6 bases and 7 bases, with 16 bases remaining between them. The CDR3 DNA follows: TGTGCCAGCAGACCACAGGTATTCGGGGAGCAGTACTTC. It specifies CASRPQVFGEQYF.

V and J are TRBV29-1 and TRBJ2-7, with a weak D call TRBD1 (5 bases). This CDR3 has 15 amino acids. Trimming took off 0 bases at V and 5 bases at J, with 17 bases between the two ends. Germline V lookup: CDR1 SQVTM, CDR2 ANQGSEA. The chain's CDR3 is CSVEEGRGAAHEQYF. CDR3 nucleotide sequence: TGCAGCGTTGAAGAAGGTAGGGGTGCGGCCCACGAGCAGTACTTC.

This chain links TRBV20-1 with TRBJ2-5; 8 nucleotides agree with TRBD2. This CDR3 spans 13 amino acids. With V trimmed by 6 bases and J by 2 bases, 5 bases remained unmatched. Germline V gene lookup returns CDR1 DFQATT and CDR2 SNEGSKA (reference sequence). The CDR3 DNA follows: TGCAGTGCGCCGACTAGCGCACAAGAGACCCAGTACTTC. Protein: CSAPTSAQETQYF.

This clonotype has a count of ten or more. V is TRBV7-8 and J is TRBJ2-5; D is undetermined. V was cut by 5 bases and J by 3 bases, with 7 bases left in between. The CDR3 loop spans 12 amino acids. Germline values: CDR1 SGHVS, CDR2 FQNEAQ. The CDR3 is CASSGLEETQYF. The CDR3 DNA reads as TGTGCCAGCAGCGGGCTAGAAGAGACCCAGTACTTC.

The V call is TRBV20-1, the J call TRBJ2-3; weak D call: TRBD1 (5 bases). V lost 6 bases and J lost 9, with 16 bases in between. Germline assignment: CDR1 DFQATT and CDR2 SNEGSKA (reference sequence). The CDR3 covers 12 residues. Written as DNA, the CDR3 is TGCAGTGCAGGGGTCCTGAGGAGAACGCAGTATTTT. This translates into CSAGVLRRTQYF.

This clonotype has a handful of counts. One end of the junction is discordant with germline, which a read error may explain. The chain links TRBV12-3 or TRBV12-4 to TRBJ2-5; TRBD2 agrees at 7 bases. The CDR3 has 13 residues. The CDR3 nucleotides are TGTGCCAGCAGTTTGGGGATGAGCGGGGCGGGGAACTTC. This codes for CASSLGMSGAGNF.

This clonotype came up a few times. The genes are TRBV2 and TRBJ1-2; 12 bases align to TRBD1. With V trimmed by 7 bases and J by 8 bases, 8 bases remained unmatched. The V gene's germline CDR1 is SNHLY and CDR2 FYNNEI. The CDR3 sequence is 14 residues long. The CDR3 loop reads CASKGQGAVKGYTF. The CDR3 DNA is TGTGCCAGCAAGGGACAGGGGGCTGTAAAAGGCTACACCTTC.

In its sample, this clonotype was seen a few times. The gene calls are TRBV7-8 and TRBJ2-7, with 9 bases matching TRBD1. The CDR3 loop spans 14 amino acids. From germline, CDR1 is SGHVS and CDR2 FQNEAQ. Trimming removed 7 bases from V and 6 bases from J; junction bases left unmatched: 10. CDR3 DNA: TGTGCCAGCACCTCCGGGACAGGGAGGTCCGAGCAGTACTTC. It yields the protein CASTSGTGRSEQYF.

This clonotype was recorded many times. V is TRBV5-1 and J is TRBJ2-5; TRBD1 might be the D (6 bases). From germline, CDR1 is SGHRS and CDR2 YFSETQ. Trimming shortened V by 0 bases and J by 2 bases, and 8 bases separated the two germline ends. This CDR3 has 14 amino acids. The CDR3 region is CASSLGQEQETQYF. CDR3 DNA sequence: TGCGCCAGCAGCTTGGGACAGGAACAAGAGACCCAGTACTTC.

This clonotype showed up just a few times. This chain joins TRBV7-6 and TRBJ2-2; either TRBD1 or TRBD2 may fit D (6 bases each). The CDR3 has 15 residues. The germline V gene encodes CDR1 SGHVS and CDR2 FNYEAQ. With 4 bases removed from V and 5 bases from J, the gap between germline ends came to 14 bases. CDR3 in DNA: TGTGCCAGCAGCTATTTAGGGGGGAAGACCGGGGAGCTGTTTTTT. Its protein is CASSYLGGKTGELFF.

The gene calls are TRBV20-1 and TRBJ2-1; 8 positions match TRBD2. The V segment lost 0 bases and the J segment 2 bases; nucleotides outside the gene matches: 6. Per the germline V gene, CDR1 is DFQATT and CDR2 is SNEGSKA (reference sequence). The CDR3 spans 16 residues. The CDR3 region has the DNA TGCAGTGCTAGAGATCCGGTTAGCGGGGCCTACAATGAGCAGTTCTTC. Its protein is CSARDPVSGAYNEQFF.

The V and J genes are TRBV12-3 or TRBV12-4 and TRBJ1-6; possible D gene TRBD1, 5 bases. V shed 3 bases and J shed 11 bases, with 14 bases lying between them. This CDR3 contains 14 residues. CDR3 amino acids: CASSFLQDKAPLHF. The CDR3 DNA follows: TGTGCCAGCAGTTTTTTACAGGACAAGGCACCCCTCCACTTT.